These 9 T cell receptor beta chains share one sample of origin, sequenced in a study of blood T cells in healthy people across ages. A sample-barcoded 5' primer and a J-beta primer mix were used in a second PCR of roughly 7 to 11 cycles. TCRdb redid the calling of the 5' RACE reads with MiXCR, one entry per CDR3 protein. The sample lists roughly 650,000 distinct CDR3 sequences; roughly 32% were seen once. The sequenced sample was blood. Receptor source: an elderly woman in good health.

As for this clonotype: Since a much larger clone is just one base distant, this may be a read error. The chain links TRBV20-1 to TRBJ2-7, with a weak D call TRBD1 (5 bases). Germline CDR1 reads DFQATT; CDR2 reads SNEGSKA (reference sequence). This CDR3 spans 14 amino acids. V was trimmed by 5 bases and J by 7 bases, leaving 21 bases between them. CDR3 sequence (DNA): TGCAGTGCTTTACAGGCGATAGCCTACAATGAGCAGTACTTC. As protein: CSALQAIAYNEQYF.

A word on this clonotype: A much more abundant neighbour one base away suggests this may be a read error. The CDR3 loop is CASRAGYEQFF. The DNA for the CDR3 is TGTGCCAGTAGAGCAGGGTACGAGCAGTTCTTC. The V gene is TRBV19, the J gene TRBJ2-1; D might be TRBD1 (5 bases). CDR3 size: 11 residues. CDR1 is LNHDA, CDR2 SQIVND, per germline (reference sequence). Deletions cut 6 bases from V and 10 bases from J, with 10 bases between.

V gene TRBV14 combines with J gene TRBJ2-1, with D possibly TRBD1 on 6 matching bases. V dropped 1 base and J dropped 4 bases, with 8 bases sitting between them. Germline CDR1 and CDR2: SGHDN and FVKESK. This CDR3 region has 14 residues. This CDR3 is CASSQGQGYNEQFF. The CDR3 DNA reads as TGTGCCAGCAGCCAAGGGCAGGGGTACAATGAGCAGTTCTTC.

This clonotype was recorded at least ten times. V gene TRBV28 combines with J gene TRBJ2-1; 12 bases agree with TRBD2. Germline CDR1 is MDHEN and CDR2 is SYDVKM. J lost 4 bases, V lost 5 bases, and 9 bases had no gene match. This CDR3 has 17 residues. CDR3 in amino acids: CASSHSGTSGRYNEQFF. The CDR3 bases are TGTGCCAGCAGTCACTCCGGGACTAGCGGGCGATACAATGAGCAGTTCTTC.

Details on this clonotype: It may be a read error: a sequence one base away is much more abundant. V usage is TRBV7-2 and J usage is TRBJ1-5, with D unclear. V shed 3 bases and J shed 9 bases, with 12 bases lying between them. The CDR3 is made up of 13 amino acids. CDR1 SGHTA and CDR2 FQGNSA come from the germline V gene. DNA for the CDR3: TGTGCCAGCAGCTTCTACGGGGATCGGCCCCAGCATTTT. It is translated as CASSFYGDRPQHF.

CDR3 protein: CASSYGDRSWDRPNEKLFF. The DNA for the CDR3 is TGTGCCAGCAGTTACGGGGACAGGAGTTGGGACCGGCCCAATGAAAAACTGTTTTTT. The V call is TRBV6-2 or TRBV6-3, the J call TRBJ1-4; TRBD1 agrees at 8 bases. The junction had 16 bases not matched to a gene; V was cut back by 2 bases and J by 5 bases. The CDR3 loop spans 19 amino acids. Germline loops: CDR1 MNHEY, CDR2 SVGEGT.

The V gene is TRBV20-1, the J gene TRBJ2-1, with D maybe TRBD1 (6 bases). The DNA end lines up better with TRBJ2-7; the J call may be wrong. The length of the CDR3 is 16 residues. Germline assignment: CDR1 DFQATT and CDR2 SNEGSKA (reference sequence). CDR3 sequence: CSARDIGQSSYNEQYV. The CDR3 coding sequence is TGCAGTGCTAGAGATATAGGACAGAGCTCCTACAATGAGCAGTACGTC.

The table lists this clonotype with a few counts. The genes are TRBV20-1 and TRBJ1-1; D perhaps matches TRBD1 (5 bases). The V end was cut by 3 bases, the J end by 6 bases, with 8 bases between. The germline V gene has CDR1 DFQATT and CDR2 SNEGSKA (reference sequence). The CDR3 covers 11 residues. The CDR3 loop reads CSASIQAEAFF. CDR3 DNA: TGCAGTGCTAGTATACAGGCTGAAGCTTTCTTT.

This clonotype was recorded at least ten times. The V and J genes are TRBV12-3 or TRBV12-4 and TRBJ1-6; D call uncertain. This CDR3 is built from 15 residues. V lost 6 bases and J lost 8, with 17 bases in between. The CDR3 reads CASSPRILKHSPLHF. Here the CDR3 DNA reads TGTGCCAGCAGCCCCAGGATCCTTAAACATTCACCCCTCCACTTT.